What follows are 6 T cell receptor beta chains derived from one specimen sequenced in a study of shared clonotypes between healthy human individuals. Assay used: immunoSEQ multiplex PCR; TCRdb lists only in-frame clones, some missing. The sample consists of more than 2 million clones, roughly 95% of them appearing once. Sequencing was done on a sample of naive CD4+ T cells sorted from blood. Subset defined: CD45RA+ positively selected. The receptors come from a man younger than 30 in good health.

This chain connects TRBV7-9 to TRBJ1-1; tentatively, D is TRBD1 (6 bases). The V and J ends lost 6 bases and 13 bases respectively, with 15 bases between them. Germline lookup yields CDR1 SEHNR and CDR2 FQNEAQ (reference sequence). The CDR3 extends over 11 amino acids. CDR3 in amino acids: CASRGQIRDFF. DNA for the CDR3: TGTGCCAGCAGGGGACAAATTAGGGATTTCTTT.

The chain uses TRBV9 and TRBJ2-3, with a weak D call TRBD2 (6 bases). Trimming cost V 1 base and J 5 bases, with 17 bases left between them. CDR1 is SGDLS, CDR2 YYNGEE, per germline. This CDR3 has 16 residues. This chain's CDR3 is CASSVISSGFGDTQYF. DNA of the CDR3: TGTGCCAGCAGCGTAATCTCGAGCGGGTTCGGAGATACGCAGTATTTT. Combining the CDR3 with reference TRBV9 and TRBJ2-3 gives the whole variable domain DSGVTQTPKHLITATGQRVTLRCSPRSGDLSVYWYQQSLDQGLQFLIQYYNGEERAKGNILERFSAQQFPDLHSELNLSSLELGDSALYFCASSVISSGFGDTQYFGPGTRLTVL.

The rearrangement joins TRBV7-2 to TRBJ1-1; possible D gene TRBD1, 5 bases. Germline V lookup: CDR1 SGHTA, CDR2 FQGNSA. V was cut by 6 bases and J by 0 bases, with 11 bases left in between. The CDR3 spans 14 residues. CDR3: CASSQRGMNTEAFF. The CDR3 DNA is TGTGCCAGCAGTCAAAGGGGAATGAACACTGAAGCTTTCTTT. The entire variable domain, with the rest obtained from reference TRBV7-2 and TRBJ1-1, is as follows: GAGVSQSPSNKVTEKGKDVELRCDPISGHTALYWYRQSLGQGLEFLIYFQGNSAPDKSGLPSDRFSAERTGGSVSTLTIQRTQQEDSAVYLCASSQRGMNTEAFFGQGTRLTVV.

The chain joins TRBV10-1 to TRBJ2-5; the D gene is possibly TRBD1 (5 bases). Germline CDR1 is WNHNN and CDR2 is SYGVQD (reference sequence). V shed 0 bases and J shed 7 bases, with 15 bases lying between them. This CDR3 has 15 amino acids. CDR3 loop: CASSESLGREATQYF. CDR3 bases: TGCGCCAGCAGTGAGTCATTGGGGCGCGAAGCGACCCAGTACTTC.

This clone was counted once. V is TRBV7-2 and J is TRBJ2-7; TRBD2 matches 9 bases. V was pared by 5 bases and J by 2 bases, with 10 bases of the junction left unmatched. This CDR3 is 16 amino acids long. Germline V lookup: CDR1 SGHTA, CDR2 FQGNSA. CDR3 sequence reads: CASSLRSGSLAYEQYF. In DNA form, the CDR3 reads TGTGCCAGCAGCCTCCGTAGCGGGAGTCTCGCCTACGAGCAGTACTTC.

This chain joins TRBV7-9 and TRBJ2-7; 8 bases line up with TRBD1. CDR3 length: 13 residues. The ends lost 6 bases at V and 7 bases at J; junction bases unmatched: 8. The germline gives CDR1 SEHNR, CDR2 FQNEAQ (reference sequence). The CDR3 DNA is TGTGCCAGCAGTCAGGCAGGGGGCAGAGAGCAGTACTTC. Amino acids: CASSQAGGREQYF.